Listed below are T cell receptor beta chains from one sample, sequenced in a study of beta chain features in type 1 diabetes. Data came from immunoSEQ multiplex PCR; TCRdb stores just in-frame clones and leaves some out. The sample gives 300,000 to 350,000 clones, roughly a tenth of which show up once; approximately 1% is in the top ten. The sequencing sample was made of central memory CD4+ T cells from blood. The receptors were gathered from a man aged 25 to 40 with type 1 diabetes. The CDR3 runs from the conserved cysteine through the conserved F or W. Some rows mark clone size as missing; the rest say once, few, many or name a class of expanded clone.

clone_size,v_call,cdr3_aa
few,TRBV9,CASSFTLRGNSPLHF
few,TRBV11-3,CASSPSGVQETQYF
-,TRBV11-2,CASSSPPLNYEQYF
-,TRBV6-1,CASRLDRGTEAFF
few,TRBV27,CASSPHRGGGNTIYF
-,TRBV29-1,CSVAQKGAGTDTQYF
-,TRBV15,CATSRVGPYNEQFF
few,TRBV5-8,CASSKNAGAGELFF
-,TRBV7-2,CASSVGPFANYGYTF
few,TRBV14,CASSQDLGQRGTDTQYF
-,TRBV19,CASSTLQVSDTQYF
many,TRBV27,CASSSDKTYEQYF
-,TRBV7-2,CASSPQMPQYF
-,TRBV4-3,CASSQGTWEPEAFF
few,TRBV7-2,CASSVGVFYGYTF
few,TRBV19,CASSTQGNQPQHF
-,TRBV9,CASSVDGGVGYTF
-,TRBV19,CASKSGLSFYQPQHF
few,TRBV2,CASDPSGGYGYTF
many,TRBV14,CASSQDLQLTQYF
-,TRBV28,CATLSAGSSYEQYF
-,TRBV18,CASSPRQEGGKNIQYF
-,TRBV5-6,CASSLVLTGKGTDTQYF
few,TRBV28,CASTEVRVNTGELFF
-,TRBV7-6,CASSLIRQTPREAQYF
few,TRBV18,CASSAPGQGSNQPQHF
-,TRBV9,CASSLTVVGEQYF
-,TRBV30,CAWSALETQYF
few,TRBV6-5,CASSRPGSPLHF